Listed here are 16 T cell receptor beta chains from one sample, sequenced in a study of tumor and adjacent non-tumor tissue in lung cancer. Three rounds of nested PCR, following a modified ARM-PCR protocol, produced the TCRbeta library. Each CDR3 protein is one row after TCRdb ran MiXCR on the multiplex PCR reads. Of some 68,000 distinct CDR3 sequences in the sample, about 77% were seen once. RNA was extracted from bulk tissue without any cell sorting. The normal lung tissue was taken more than 3 cm from the tumor edge. Sample: distant non-tumor lung tissue. The receptors shown here come from a man aged 55 to 70 with non-small cell lung cancer.

CDR3 sequence: CSVTQGGTYEQYF. CDR3 coding DNA: TGCAGCGTTACTCAAGGGGGAACCTACGAGCAGTACTTC. The chain combines TRBV29-1 with TRBJ2-7, with D maybe TRBD1 (6 bases). The CDR3 is made up of 13 amino acids. Germline CDR1 reads SQVTM; CDR2 reads ANQGSEA. The germline V and J ends were trimmed by 5 bases and 2 bases, with 13 bases remaining between them.

As regards this clonotype: A junction boundary mismatches the germline segment, possibly from a read error. The V and J genes are TRBV4-1 and TRBJ2-3; no definite D call. Germline CDR1 and CDR2: MGHRA and YSYEKL. The CDR3 runs 17 residues. The CDR3 here is CASSQDTGQNNTYTQYF. Written as DNA, the CDR3 is TGCGCCAGCAGCCAAGATACGGGCCAGAACAACACATATACGCAGTATTTT.

A word on this clonotype: Here the CDR3 omits its conserved ending phenylalanine or tryptophan, so a read error is the likely source. The DNA is omitted, as the CDR3 cannot be located on it reliably, and the CDR3 follows TCRdb's listing. The chain couples TRBV2 to TRBJ1-1; no check of the table's D call, TRBD1, against the DNA was made. With termini counted, the CDR3 has 12 amino acids. CDR1 and CDR2 from the germline V gene are SNHLY and FYNNEI. This chain's CDR3 is CASSQGDTEDFI.

This clonotype was observed once. This chain uses TRBV6-5 with TRBJ2-3; D possibly corresponds to TRBD1 (6 bases). Germline-derived CDR1 and CDR2 are MNHEY and SVGAGI. CDR3 length: 12 amino acids. The V gene lost 9 bases and the J gene lost 8 bases, with 15 bases spanning the gap. The CDR3 protein is CASNPQGGTQYF. CDR3 nucleotide sequence: TGTGCCAGTAATCCCCAAGGGGGTACGCAGTATTTT.

The gene calls are TRBV29-1 and TRBJ2-7; D could derive from TRBD1 or TRBD2 (6 bases each). The CDR3 loop spans 14 amino acids. From germline, CDR1 is SQVTM and CDR2 ANQGSEA. V was trimmed by 5 bases and J by 9 bases, leaving 23 bases between them. The CDR3, as DNA: TGCAGCGTTATCGACCGGGACGGGGGCAACGGGCAGTACTTC. It is translated as CSVIDRDGGNGQYF.

On this clonotype: The junction does not match germline at one end; this may be a read error. This chain joins TRBV6-1 and TRBJ2-5; 9 nucleotides line up with TRBD2. Germline V gene data show CDR1 as MNHNS and CDR2 as SASEGT. This CDR3 has 16 amino acids. CDR3 bases: TGTGCCAGCAGTGAGGTAGCGGGAGTGCGTGTAGCGACCCAATACTTC. Protein product: CASSEVAGVRVATQYF.

Details on this clonotype: Here the CDR3 omits its conserved ending phenylalanine or tryptophan, so a read error is the likely source. The DNA is omitted, as the CDR3 cannot be located on it reliably, and the CDR3 follows TCRdb's listing. This chain connects TRBV6-4 to TRBJ1-1; the table names TRBD1, a call not compared with the DNA. Germline CDR1 MRHNA, CDR2 SNTAGT. The CDR3 has 15 amino acids, counting both end residues. CDR3 amino acids: CASKNEDSMNTEALI.

Regarding this clonotype: A read error may account for a junction end that differs from germline. V gene TRBV20-1 combines with J gene TRBJ2-1; 7 bases line up with TRBD2. The CDR3 spans 14 residues. CDR1 and CDR2 from the germline V gene are DFQATT and SNEGSKA (reference sequence). The CDR3 coding sequence is TGCAGTGCTATCGACGGGAGGATCGCCAATGAGCAATTCTTC. Protein product: CSAIDGRIANEQFF.

About this clonotype itself: Germline and junction disagree at one end, which may indicate a read error. V gene TRBV5-1 combines with J gene TRBJ2-6; TRBD1 matches 9 bases. The CDR3 sequence is 19 residues long. Germline values: CDR1 SGHRS, CDR2 YFSETQ. The CDR3 nucleotides read TGCGCCAGGAGCTCTACTAGACAGGGGGTTGCATGGGGGGCCAACGTCCTGACTTTC. Amino acid sequence: CARSSTRQGVAWGANVLTF.

As to this clonotype: This likely comes from a read error, as the CDR3 has no conserved phenylalanine or tryptophan at its end. The chain carries TRBV29-1 and TRBJ1-2; D possibly corresponds to TRBD1 (6 bases). Germline V gene lookup returns CDR1 SQVTM and CDR2 ANQGSEA. This CDR3 is built from 12 residues. The V end lost 3 bases, the J end lost 8 bases, and 13 bases lay between the germline ends. Here the CDR3 reads CSVEGDIQGYTI. As DNA, the CDR3 is TGCAGCGTTGAGGGGGACATACAGGGCTACACCATC.

The table lists this clonotype with a count of one. This chain uses TRBV4-1 with TRBJ2-4, with a weak D call TRBD1 (6 bases). CDR1 is MGHRA and CDR2 is YSYEKL in the germline V gene. The CDR3 covers 15 residues. CDR3 residues: CAGSQERATGNIQYF. DNA of the CDR3: TGCGCGGGCAGCCAAGAGCGTGCGACAGGCAACATTCAGTACTTC.

For this clonotype: The junction and the germline gene differ at one end; a read error may be behind it. The chain carries TRBV19 and TRBJ1-1, with unresolved D. The CDR3 is 13 residues long. CDR1 and CDR2 (germline): LNHDA, SQIVND (reference sequence). The CDR3 DNA sequence: TGTGCCATTAGTCAGGAAAGAAACACTGAAGCTTTCTTT. Protein product: CAISQERNTEAFF.

A remark on this clonotype: The junction differs from germline at one of its ends, possibly a read error. The rearrangement joins TRBV29-1 to TRBJ2-2; D tentatively reads TRBD1 or TRBD2 (5 bases each). Per the germline V gene, CDR1 is SQVTM and CDR2 is ANQGSEA. The CDR3 loop spans 14 amino acids. Here the CDR3 reads CSAYPSVGGGELFF. The CDR3 nucleotides read TGTAGCGCCTACCCCAGTGTTGGGGGCGGGGAGCTGTTTTTT.

Comment on this clonotype: Compared with germline, one end of the junction differs, possibly owing to a read error. The J gene is TRBJ2-1, the V gene TRBV6-5; D unclear. The CDR3 covers 13 residues. The germline CDR1 and CDR2 sequences are MNHEY and SVGAGI. The CDR3 spells CGSSSGRYNEQFF. The CDR3 bases are TGTGGCAGCAGTTCCGGACGGTACAATGAGCAGTTCTTC.

Worth noting for this clonotype: A junction boundary mismatches the germline segment, possibly from a read error. The rearrangement joins TRBV29-1 to TRBJ2-5; D is tentatively TRBD1 or TRBD2 (5 bases each). Per the germline V gene, CDR1 is SQVTM and CDR2 is ANQGSEA. This CDR3 region has 13 residues. The CDR3 spells CSVETGVQETQRF. CDR3 DNA sequence: TGTAGCGTTGAAACAGGTGTACAAGAGACCCAGCGCTTC.

This clonotype was recorded many times. This chain uses TRBV4-1 with TRBJ2-1, with 16 bases identical to TRBD2. This CDR3 comprises 19 residues. The germline CDR1 and CDR2 sequences are MGHRA and YSYEKL. Germline trimming cut 0 bases from V and 6 bases from J; bases unmatched to any gene: 8. The CDR3 is CASSQESGLAGGRRNEQFF. DNA of the CDR3: TGCGCCAGCAGCCAAGAGTCGGGACTAGCGGGAGGGCGGCGCAATGAGCAGTTCTTC.